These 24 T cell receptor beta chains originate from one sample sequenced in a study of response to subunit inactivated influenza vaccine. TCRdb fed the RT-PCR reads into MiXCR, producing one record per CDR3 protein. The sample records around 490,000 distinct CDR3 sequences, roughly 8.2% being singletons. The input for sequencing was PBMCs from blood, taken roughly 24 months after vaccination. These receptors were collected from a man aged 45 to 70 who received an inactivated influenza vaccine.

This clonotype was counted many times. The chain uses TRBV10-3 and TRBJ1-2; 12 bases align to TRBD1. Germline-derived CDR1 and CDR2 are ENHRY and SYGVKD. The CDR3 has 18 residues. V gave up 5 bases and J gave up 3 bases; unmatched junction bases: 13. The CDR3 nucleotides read TGTGCCATCAGTTACAGCCTCAGGGGGACAGGGGGCGACTATGGCTACACCTTC. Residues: CAISYSLRGTGGDYGYTF.

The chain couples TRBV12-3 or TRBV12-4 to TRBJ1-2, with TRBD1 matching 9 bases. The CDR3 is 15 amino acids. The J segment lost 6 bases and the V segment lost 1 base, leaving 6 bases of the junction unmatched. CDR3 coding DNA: TGTGCCAGCAGTTTAGGTGGGAGACAGGGGGATGGCTACACCTTC. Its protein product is CASSLGGRQGDGYTF.

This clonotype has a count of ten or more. This CDR3 is CASSQVRLAGVSGRSYNEQFF. Here the CDR3 DNA reads TGTGCCAGCAGCCAAGTTCGACTAGCGGGGGTCTCCGGGCGCTCCTACAATGAGCAGTTCTTC. J is TRBJ2-1 and V is TRBV14, with 12 positions matching TRBD2. Per germline, CDR1 SGHDN and CDR2 FVKESK. The CDR3 totals 21 residues. Trimming removed 1 base from V and 0 bases from J; junction bases left unmatched: 13. The full variable domain, with the rest looked up from reference TRBV14 and TRBJ2-1, is EAGVTQFPSHSVIEKGQTVTLRCDPISGHDNLYWYRRVMGKEIKFLLHFVKESKQDESGMPNNRFLAERTGGTYSTLKVQPAELEDSGVYFCASSQVRLAGVSGRSYNEQFFGPGTRLTVL.

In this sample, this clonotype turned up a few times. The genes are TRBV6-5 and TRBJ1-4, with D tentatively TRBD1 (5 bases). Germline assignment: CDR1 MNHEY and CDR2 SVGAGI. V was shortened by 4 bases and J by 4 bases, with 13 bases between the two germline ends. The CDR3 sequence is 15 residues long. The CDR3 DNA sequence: TGTGCCAGCAGTTCCGGGGGGATGGGTAATGAAAAACTGTTTTTT. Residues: CASSSGGMGNEKLFF.

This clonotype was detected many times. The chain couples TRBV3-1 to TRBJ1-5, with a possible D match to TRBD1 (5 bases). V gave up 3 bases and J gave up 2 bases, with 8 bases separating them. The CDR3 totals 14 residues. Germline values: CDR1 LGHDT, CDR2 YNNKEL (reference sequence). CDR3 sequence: CASSQRGGNQPQHF. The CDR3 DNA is TGTGCCAGCAGCCAGAGGGGTGGCAATCAGCCCCAGCATTTT.

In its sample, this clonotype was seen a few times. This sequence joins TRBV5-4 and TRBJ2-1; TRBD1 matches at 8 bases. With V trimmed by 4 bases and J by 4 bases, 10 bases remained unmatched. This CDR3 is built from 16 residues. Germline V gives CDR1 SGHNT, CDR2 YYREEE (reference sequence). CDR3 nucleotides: TGTGCCAGCAGCGGGGCCCCGGGACAGGTGTACAATGAGCAGTTCTTC. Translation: CASSGAPGQVYNEQFF.

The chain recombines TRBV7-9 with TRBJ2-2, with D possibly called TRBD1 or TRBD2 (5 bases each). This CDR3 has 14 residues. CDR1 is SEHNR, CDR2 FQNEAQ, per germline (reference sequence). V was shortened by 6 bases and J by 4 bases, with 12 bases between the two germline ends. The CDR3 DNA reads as TGTGCCAGCAGTCGGGACGGTTTCACCGGGGAGCTGTTTTTT. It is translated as CASSRDGFTGELFF.

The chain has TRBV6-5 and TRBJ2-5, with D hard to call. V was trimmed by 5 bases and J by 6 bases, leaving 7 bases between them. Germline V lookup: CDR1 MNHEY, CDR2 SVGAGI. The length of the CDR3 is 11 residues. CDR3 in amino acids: CASSIEKTQYF. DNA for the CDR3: TGTGCCAGCAGTATCGAGAAGACCCAGTACTTC.

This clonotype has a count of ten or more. This chain's CDR3 is CASSVAPRSQETQYF. The CDR3 nucleotides are TGTGCCAGCAGCGTAGCACCTAGGTCTCAAGAGACCCAGTACTTC. This chain uses TRBV9 with TRBJ2-5; no firm D call. Trimming took 0 bases from V and 2 from J, leaving 11 bases between them. This CDR3 comprises 15 residues. Germline assignment: CDR1 SGDLS and CDR2 YYNGEE.

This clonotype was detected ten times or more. CDR3 sequence: CSAGDSYSGANVLTF. CDR3 bases: TGCAGTGCTGGGGACAGCTACTCTGGGGCCAACGTCCTGACTTTC. The V gene is TRBV20-1, the J gene TRBJ2-6; TRBD1 matches 7 bases. CDR1 and CDR2 (germline): DFQATT, SNEGSKA (reference sequence). This CDR3 has 15 residues. V lost 5 bases and J lost 0; bases outside the gene matches: 4.

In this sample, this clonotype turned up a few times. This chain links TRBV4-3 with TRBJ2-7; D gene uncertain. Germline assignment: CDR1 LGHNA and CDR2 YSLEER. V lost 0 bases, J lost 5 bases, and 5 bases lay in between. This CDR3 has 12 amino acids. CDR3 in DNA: TGCGCCAGCAGCCAAGATTGGAACGAGCAGTACTTC. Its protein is CASSQDWNEQYF.

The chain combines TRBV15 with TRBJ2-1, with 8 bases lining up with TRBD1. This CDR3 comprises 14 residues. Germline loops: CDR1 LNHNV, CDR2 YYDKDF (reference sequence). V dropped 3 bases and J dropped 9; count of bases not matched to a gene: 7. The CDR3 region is CATSSRQGSTEQFF. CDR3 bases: TGTGCCACCAGCAGTAGACAGGGGTCCACTGAGCAGTTCTTC.

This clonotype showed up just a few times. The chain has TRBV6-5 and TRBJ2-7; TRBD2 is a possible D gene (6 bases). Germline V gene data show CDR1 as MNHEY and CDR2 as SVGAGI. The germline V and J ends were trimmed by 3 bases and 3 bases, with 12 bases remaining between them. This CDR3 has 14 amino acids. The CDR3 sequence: CASSYTGLNYEQYF. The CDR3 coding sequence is TGTGCCAGCAGTTATACAGGACTAAACTACGAGCAGTACTTC.

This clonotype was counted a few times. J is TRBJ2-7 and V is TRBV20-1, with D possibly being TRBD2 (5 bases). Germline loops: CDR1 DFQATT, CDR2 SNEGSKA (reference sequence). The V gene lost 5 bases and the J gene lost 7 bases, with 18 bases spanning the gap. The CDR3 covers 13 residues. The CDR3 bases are TGCAGTGCTGACCTTCCGGGATCTGGTGAGCAGTACTTC. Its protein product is CSADLPGSGEQYF.

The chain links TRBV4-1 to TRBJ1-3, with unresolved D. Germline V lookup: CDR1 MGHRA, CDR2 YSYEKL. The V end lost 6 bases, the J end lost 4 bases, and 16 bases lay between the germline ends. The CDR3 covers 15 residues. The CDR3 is CASSEDLLVGNTIYF. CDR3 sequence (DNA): TGCGCCAGCAGTGAGGACCTACTTGTGGGAAACACCATATATTTT.

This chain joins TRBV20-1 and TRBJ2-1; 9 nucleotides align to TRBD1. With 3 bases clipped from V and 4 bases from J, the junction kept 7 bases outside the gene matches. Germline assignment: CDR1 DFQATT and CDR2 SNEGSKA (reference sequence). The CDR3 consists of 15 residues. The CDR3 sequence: CSARRQGGEYNEQFF. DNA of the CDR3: TGCAGTGCTAGGCGACAGGGGGGGGAATACAATGAGCAGTTCTTC.

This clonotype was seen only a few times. Here the CDR3 DNA reads TGCAGTGCTTCCCGGGCTCGCCGGGAGACCCAGTACTTC. Protein: CSASRARRETQYF. The V gene is TRBV20-1, the J gene TRBJ2-5; D not certain. Trimming took off 5 bases at V and 5 bases at J, with 15 bases between the two ends. CDR1 is DFQATT, CDR2 SNEGSKA, per germline (reference sequence). CDR3 length: 13 amino acids.

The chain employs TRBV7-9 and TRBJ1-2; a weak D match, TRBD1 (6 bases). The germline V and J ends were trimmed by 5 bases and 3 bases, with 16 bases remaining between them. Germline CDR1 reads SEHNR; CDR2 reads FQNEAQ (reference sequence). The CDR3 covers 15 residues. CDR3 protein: CASSEVRGVHYGYTF. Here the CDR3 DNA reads TGTGCCAGCAGCGAAGTAAGGGGGGTCCACTATGGCTACACCTTC.

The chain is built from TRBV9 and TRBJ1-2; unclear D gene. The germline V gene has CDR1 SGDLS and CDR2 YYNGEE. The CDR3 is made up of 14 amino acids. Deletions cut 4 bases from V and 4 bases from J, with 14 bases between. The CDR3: CASSPSLETYGYTF. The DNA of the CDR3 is TGTGCCAGCAGCCCCTCGTTAGAAACCTATGGCTACACCTTC.

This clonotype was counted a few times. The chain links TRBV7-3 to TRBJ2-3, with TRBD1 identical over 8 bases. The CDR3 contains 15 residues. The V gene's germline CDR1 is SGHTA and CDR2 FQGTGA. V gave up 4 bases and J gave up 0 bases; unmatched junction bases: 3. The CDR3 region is CASSSTGGSTDTQYF. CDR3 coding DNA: TGTGCCAGCAGCTCTACAGGGGGAAGCACAGATACGCAGTATTTT.

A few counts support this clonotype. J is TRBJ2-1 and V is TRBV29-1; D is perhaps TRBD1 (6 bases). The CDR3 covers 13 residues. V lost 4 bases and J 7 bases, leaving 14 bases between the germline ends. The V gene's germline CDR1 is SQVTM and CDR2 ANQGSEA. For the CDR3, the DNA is TGCAGCGTTGGCCCAACAGGGACAAATGAGCAGTTCTTC. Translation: CSVGPTGTNEQFF.

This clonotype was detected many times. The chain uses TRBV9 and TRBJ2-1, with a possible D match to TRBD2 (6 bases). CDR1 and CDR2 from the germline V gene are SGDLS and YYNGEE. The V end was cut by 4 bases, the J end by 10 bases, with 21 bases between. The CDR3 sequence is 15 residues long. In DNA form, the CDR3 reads TGTGCCAGCAGCCTCGGGTCCTGGGGGGTTGGGGAGCAGTTCTTC. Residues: CASSLGSWGVGEQFF.

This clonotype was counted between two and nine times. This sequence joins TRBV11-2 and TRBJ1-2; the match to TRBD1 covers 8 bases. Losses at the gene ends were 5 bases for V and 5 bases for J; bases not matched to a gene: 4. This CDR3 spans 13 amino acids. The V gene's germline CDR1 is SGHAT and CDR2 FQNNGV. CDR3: CASSQGAKYGYTF. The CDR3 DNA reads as TGTGCCAGCAGCCAGGGGGCCAAGTATGGCTACACCTTC.

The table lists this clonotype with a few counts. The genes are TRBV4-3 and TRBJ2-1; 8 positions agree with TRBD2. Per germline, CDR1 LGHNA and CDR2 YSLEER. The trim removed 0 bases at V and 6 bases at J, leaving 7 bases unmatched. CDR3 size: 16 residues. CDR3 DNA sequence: TGCGCCAGCAGCCAAGATCAGCGAGCGGGAGCCAATGAGCAGTTCTTC. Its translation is CASSQDQRAGANEQFF.